This TCR beta chain appears in the sequencing data of a study of response to subunit inactivated influenza vaccine listed by TCRdb under 2018. About the investigation overall: Deep quantitative profiling of the T cell receptor repertoire was used in the study to follow responses to a trivalent subunit inactivated influenza vaccine.

The germline V and J ends show losses of 1 base and 5 bases respectively, and no gene match explains 8 bases of the junction. The germline V gene (reference sequence) sets CDR1 to DFQATT and CDR2 to SNEGSKA. The CDR3 runs 18 residues from the cysteine to the phenylalanine. This entry keeps only the CDR3 DNA: 54 bases, framed from base 1. Note on this clonotype: No antigen is known for it. No much larger clone is present one base from it, and per-base qualities are unavailable.

The method was RT-PCR. The reads were generated on an Illumina HiSeq 2500. TCRdb applied fastp at Q25 and MiXCR to the public reads, then kept only in-frame beta chains. Rows matching on CDR3 protein sequence are summarized as one entry with the most common DNA and genes. This sample comprises around 850,000 distinct CDR3 sequences, approximately 17% of them detected only once. The top ten clones comprise roughly a tenth of the sample. On the study overall, not on this receptor specifically: According to the authors, only a limited number of new T cells may be recruited by each seasonal influenza vaccination.

The V gene is TRBV20-1 and the J gene is TRBJ2-2, with 15 bases in between that match TRBD2. The sequence derives from a man between 50 and 59 years old who received an inactivated influenza vaccine. Donor details come from another sample of the same person, matched by shared clones. The sequencing here drew on PBMCs from blood, taken approximately 5 days after vaccination. The CDR3 loop reads CSARAWTSGRAGTGELFF. The bases read TGCAGTGCTAGAGCATGGACTAGCGGGAGGGCCGGGACCGGGGAGCTGTTTTTT.